The rows below give T cell receptor beta chains drawn from one sample of a study of control samples from healthy donors and cancer patients. Assay: immunoSEQ multiplex PCR; the TCRdb copy retains only in-frame clones and omits some. The data hold 95,000 to 100,000 clones, with approximately 82% observed a single time. Sequencing input: blood. The receptors here all came from a man aged 55 to 70 in good health. The conserved cysteine and the conserved F or W are not part of the CDR3 here. Fields, in order: V gene, J gene, CDR3 protein.

V gene: TRBV28; J gene: TRBJ2-7; CDR3 protein: ASSLKLAGSYEQY
V gene: TRBV11-2; J gene: TRBJ1-2; CDR3 protein: ASSLSSSVYGYT
V gene: TRBV3-1/TRBV3-2; J gene: TRBJ2-5; CDR3 protein: ASSQEGLAGTQETQY
V gene: TRBV11-2; J gene: TRBJ2-7; CDR3 protein: ASSLGTAYEQY
V gene: TRBV15; J gene: TRBJ1-2; CDR3 protein: ATARDQGYGYT
V gene: TRBV7-9; J gene: TRBJ2-5; CDR3 protein: ASSSMGGLPVLD
V gene: TRBV7-3; J gene: TRBJ2-2; CDR3 protein: ASSPNTGELF
V gene: TRBV7-9; J gene: TRBJ1-2; CDR3 protein: ASSLDRDRVNYGYT
V gene: TRBV6-1; J gene: TRBJ2-1; CDR3 protein: ASSEFDRNYNEQF
V gene: TRBV11-2; J gene: TRBJ2-1; CDR3 protein: ASGSAGSNYNEQF
V gene: TRBV7-8; J gene: TRBJ1-5; CDR3 protein: ASSLADSNQPQH
V gene: TRBV27; J gene: TRBJ1-6; CDR3 protein: ASSFLQGYNSPLH
V gene: TRBV28; J gene: TRBJ1-2; CDR3 protein: ASSLNPNYGYT
V gene: TRBV6-2/TRBV6-3; J gene: TRBJ1-1; CDR3 protein: ASSYARDTEAF
V gene: TRBV7-9; J gene: TRBJ2-7; CDR3 protein: ASSFRTNREDADEQY
V gene: TRBV11-3; J gene: TRBJ2-1; CDR3 protein: ASSSGLAPEQF
V gene: TRBV13; J gene: TRBJ1-2; CDR3 protein: ASSRDSFYGYT
V gene: TRBV6-4; J gene: TRBJ2-1; CDR3 protein: ASSDLAASSYNEQF
V gene: TRBV6-5; J gene: TRBJ2-1; CDR3 protein: ASSYTGGSYNEQF
V gene: TRBV2; J gene: TRBJ1-2; CDR3 protein: ASSPGQGDYGYT
V gene: TRBV28; J gene: TRBJ2-5; CDR3 protein: ASSLDPPGTQY
V gene: TRBV25-1; J gene: TRBJ2-7; CDR3 protein: ASKRGTGAYEQY
V gene: TRBV4-2; J gene: TRBJ2-1; CDR3 protein: ASSQGAGGRNEQF
V gene: TRBV6-6; J gene: TRBJ2-1; CDR3 protein: ASRPGTGGNEQF
V gene: TRBV11-2; J gene: TRBJ1-3; CDR3 protein: ASSQTGTVGNTIY
V gene: TRBV28; J gene: TRBJ2-7; CDR3 protein: ASTDSGVAYEQY
V gene: TRBV6-1; J gene: TRBJ1-6; CDR3 protein: ASSETGGNSPLH
V gene: TRBV5-1; J gene: TRBJ1-5; CDR3 protein: ASSVESNQPQH
V gene: TRBV13; J gene: TRBJ2-3; CDR3 protein: ASSLSAGMDTQY
V gene: TRBV4-1; J gene: TRBJ2-7; CDR3 protein: ASGSTGSHEQY
V gene: TRBV24-1; J gene: TRBJ1-1; CDR3 protein: ATSDYWTDNTEAF
V gene: TRBV6-6; J gene: TRBJ2-5; CDR3 protein: ASTPWAGQRETQY
V gene: TRBV7-2; J gene: TRBJ2-5; CDR3 protein: ASSMSIQETQY
V gene: TRBV5-1; J gene: TRBJ1-3; CDR3 protein: ASSLATATGNTIY
V gene: TRBV10-2; J gene: TRBJ2-5; CDR3 protein: ASSGSRVFTQY
V gene: TRBV6-4; J gene: TRBJ2-3; CDR3 protein: ASSAGTGALWKY
V gene: TRBV5-1; J gene: TRBJ2-1; CDR3 protein: ASSLAAGGPYEQF
V gene: TRBV19; J gene: TRBJ1-5; CDR3 protein: ASSGSGGGNQPQH
V gene: TRBV6-1; J gene: TRBJ2-2; CDR3 protein: ASSETRGRTGELF
V gene: TRBV9; J gene: TRBJ2-5; CDR3 protein: ASNRQEQETQY
V gene: TRBV29-1; J gene: TRBJ1-1; CDR3 protein: SVLGQGVVAF
V gene: TRBV19; J gene: TRBJ2-3; CDR3 protein: ASSTVHPPRDTQY
V gene: TRBV5-1; J gene: TRBJ2-7; CDR3 protein: ASSADMGGGEQY
V gene: TRBV9; J gene: TRBJ1-6; CDR3 protein: ASSRGTANSPLH
V gene: TRBV18; J gene: TRBJ2-7; CDR3 protein: ASSEAHPGQTYEQY
V gene: TRBV6-6; J gene: TRBJ1-5; CDR3 protein: ASSSTGFNQPQH
V gene: TRBV27; J gene: TRBJ2-7; CDR3 protein: ASSPGRGYEQY
V gene: TRBV20-1; J gene: TRBJ2-3; CDR3 protein: SASSLGTDTQY
V gene: TRBV28; J gene: TRBJ1-2; CDR3 protein: ATRERGYYGYT
V gene: TRBV3-1/TRBV3-2; J gene: TRBJ1-1; CDR3 protein: ASSQDGGRVFAEAF